Presented here are 21 T cell receptor beta chains from one specimen sequenced in a study of blood T cell repertoires in COVID-19. Repertoires were generated with immunoSEQ multiplex PCR, while TCRdb's copy carries only in-frame clones and drops some. The sample shows tens of thousands of clones, approximately 85% of them seen only once. Sequencing was carried out using peripheral blood. The receptors derive from a man aged 80 or over with acute or convalescent COVID-19.

The chain uses TRBV10-2 and TRBJ1-3, with 10 bases that match TRBD1. After removal of 9 bases from V and 1 base from J, the junction contained 6 bases not matched to a gene. CDR1 and CDR2 from the germline V gene are WSHSY and SAAADI. The CDR3 length is 15 residues. This CDR3 is CASTRDRGSGNTIYF. CDR3 nucleotides: TGCGCCAGTACCCGGGACAGGGGATCTGGAAACACCATATATTTT.

The chain has TRBV5-8 and TRBJ2-5, with a weak D call TRBD2 (5 bases). Per the germline V gene, CDR1 is SGHTS and CDR2 is YDEGEE. V shed 4 bases and J shed 5 bases, with 18 bases lying between them. This CDR3 region has 15 residues. The CDR3 reads CASSRGGRGYETQYF. The CDR3 DNA sequence: TGTGCCAGCAGCAGAGGAGGAAGAGGGTATGAGACCCAGTACTTC.

The chain recombines TRBV10-3 with TRBJ2-2, with 7 bases identical to TRBD2. Germline V lookup: CDR1 ENHRY, CDR2 SYGVKD. The CDR3 loop spans 16 amino acids. Unmatched junction bases numbered 12, after V lost 5 bases and J lost 6 bases. The CDR3 coding sequence is TGTGCCATCAGTAACGTCCTGGGAGGGGCCCCCGGGGAGCTGTTTTTT. It specifies CAISNVLGGAPGELFF.

This chain uses TRBV14 with TRBJ2-1; TRBD2 aligns across 8 bases. V lost 1 base and J lost 16; bases outside the gene matches: 15. CDR3 length: 15 amino acids. In germline, CDR1 is SGHDN, CDR2 FVKESK. The CDR3 nucleotides read TGTGCCAGCAGCCAAGGAAGGCCCGAGGGACTAGATGTCTTCTTC. Protein sequence: CASSQGRPEGLDVFF.

V and J are TRBV5-1 and TRBJ2-4, with 10 bases matching TRBD2. The CDR3 runs 15 residues. Germline values: CDR1 SGHRS, CDR2 YFSETQ. V lost 1 base to trimming and J lost 8 bases; unmatched junction nucleotides: 6. The CDR3 DNA is TGCGCCAGCAGCTTGAGAGCGGGAGGGCCTGACATTCAGTACTTC. Its translation: CASSLRAGGPDIQYF.

The DNA for the CDR3 is TGTGCCAGCAGTGAAGCGCGAACGGGGTCGGGAGAAAAACTGTTTTTT. Amino acid sequence: CASSEARTGSGEKLFF. V and J are TRBV2 and TRBJ1-4; D is unresolved. Trimming removed 0 bases from V and 8 bases from J, with 16 bases in between. This CDR3 has 16 amino acids. The germline V gene encodes CDR1 SNHLY and CDR2 FYNNEI. Variable domain in full (rest from reference TRBV2 and TRBJ1-4): EPEVTQTPSHQVTQMGQEVILRCVPISNHLYFYWYRQILGQKVEFLVSFYNNEISEKSEIFDDQFSVERPDGSNFTLKIRSTKLEDSAMYFCASSEARTGSGEKLFFGSGTQLSVL.

The chain couples TRBV7-9 to TRBJ1-4, with no clear D. CDR3 length equals 13 residues. The germline CDR1 and CDR2 sequences are SEHNR and FQNEAQ (reference sequence). Trimming removed 3 bases from V and 7 bases from J, with 9 bases in between. The CDR3 region has the DNA TGTGCCAGCAGCTTTGCTACGGGTGAAAAACTGTTTTTT. Amino acid sequence: CASSFATGEKLFF. The complete variable domain, with remaining parts taken from reference TRBV7-9 and TRBJ1-4, reads DTGVSQNPRHKITKRGQNVTFRCDPISEHNRLYWYRQTLGQGPEFLTYFQNEAQLEKSRLLSDRFSAERPKGSFSTLEIQRTEQGDSAMYLCASSFATGEKLFFGSGTQLSVL.

The gene calls are TRBV11-2 and TRBJ2-2; 11 positions match TRBD2. V was clipped by 5 bases and J by 6 bases; unmatched bases: 8. CDR3 length: 16 amino acids. CDR1 SGHAT and CDR2 FQNNGV come from the germline V gene. CDR3: CASSGLAGGRAGELFF. The DNA for the CDR3 is TGTGCCAGCAGCGGATTAGCGGGAGGGCGGGCCGGGGAGCTGTTTTTT.

This clone was recorded at least ten times. V is TRBV4-1 and J is TRBJ2-7; 7 bases are a match to TRBD1. Germline CDR1 reads MGHRA; CDR2 reads YSYEKL. This CDR3 is built from 14 residues. V was pared by 1 base and J by 0 bases, with 0 bases of the junction left unmatched. This CDR3 is CASSQGDSSYEQYF. As DNA, the CDR3 is TGCGCCAGCAGCCAAGGGGACAGCTCCTACGAGCAGTACTTC.

Remarks on this clone: Other DNA variants within this sample encode the same CDR3. This rearrangement joins TRBV28 to TRBJ2-7; TRBD1 agrees at 9 bases. Trimming removed 5 bases from V and 4 bases from J; junction bases left unmatched: 3. The germline V gene has CDR1 MDHEN and CDR2 SYDVKM. The CDR3 sequence is 13 residues long. The CDR3 is CASSPGQGYEQYF. The CDR3 DNA reads TGTGCCAGCAGTCCGGGACAGGGATACGAGCAGTACTTC.

The rearrangement joins TRBV4-3 to TRBJ1-1; D may be TRBD1 (5 bases). CDR1 LGHNA and CDR2 YSLEER come from the germline V gene. The V end was cut by 1 base, the J end by 0 bases, with 9 bases between. The CDR3 consists of 15 residues. CDR3 DNA sequence: TGCGCCAGCAGCCAAGGACAGTTGATGAACACTGAAGCTTTCTTT. Protein: CASSQGQLMNTEAFF.

The genes are TRBV7-2 and TRBJ2-1; 10 bases fit TRBD2. The length of the CDR3 is 15 residues. Per the germline V gene, CDR1 is SGHTA and CDR2 is FQGNSA. V gave up 5 bases and J gave up 9 bases; unmatched junction bases: 10. The CDR3 is CASSQTLAGAGEQFF. CDR3 nucleotide sequence: TGTGCCAGCAGCCAAACCCTAGCGGGAGCTGGTGAGCAGTTCTTC.

This chain joins TRBV18 and TRBJ2-7; D may be TRBD2 (6 bases). Germline CDR1 is KGHSH and CDR2 is LQKENI. The germline V and J ends were trimmed by 5 bases and 2 bases, with 25 bases remaining between them. CDR3 length equals 18 residues. The CDR3 protein is CASSALPLSGTSTYEQYF. CDR3 DNA sequence: TGTGCCAGCTCAGCTTTGCCCCTGTCCGGGACTTCTACCTACGAGCAGTACTTC.

V and J are TRBV2 and TRBJ2-7; perhaps TRBD1 as D (6 bases). CDR1 is SNHLY, CDR2 FYNNEI, per germline. V was clipped by 7 bases and J by 9 bases, with 22 bases between them. CDR3 length: 14 residues. The CDR3 protein is CASTFGQPETGQYF. The CDR3 region has the DNA TGTGCCAGCACGTTTGGACAGCCCGAAACAGGGCAGTACTTC. The complete variable domain, with remaining parts taken from reference TRBV2 and TRBJ2-7, reads EPEVTQTPSHQVTQMGQEVILRCVPISNHLYFYWYRQILGQKVEFLVSFYNNEISEKSEIFDDQFSVERPDGSNFTLKIRSTKLEDSAMYFCASTFGQPETGQYFGPGTRLTVT.

The chain couples TRBV12-3 or TRBV12-4 to TRBJ1-4; D possibly corresponds to TRBD1 (5 bases). V lost 6 bases and J lost 4, with 9 bases in between. The CDR3 length is 13 residues. The CDR3 protein is CASSLQVNEKLFF. CDR3 coding DNA: TGTGCCAGCAGCTTACAGGTTAATGAAAAACTGTTTTTT.

V gene TRBV5-4 combines with J gene TRBJ1-1; D not resolved. CDR3 length equals 13 residues. Germline CDR1 and CDR2: SGHNT and YYREEE (reference sequence). The ends were cut back, 0 bases at V and 1 base at J, with 4 bases in the middle. The CDR3 nucleotides are TGTGCCAGCAGCTTGGGGCCGAACACTGAAGCTTTCTTT. Residues: CASSLGPNTEAFF.

The chain carries TRBV28 and TRBJ1-2; D is perhaps TRBD1 (6 bases). Deletions cut 1 base from V and 1 base from J, with 10 bases between. Germline V gene lookup returns CDR1 MDHEN and CDR2 SYDVKM. This CDR3 has 15 amino acids. The CDR3 is CASSLLGAGNYGYTF. The CDR3 DNA reads TGTGCCAGCAGTTTATTGGGGGCGGGTAACTATGGCTACACCTTC.

The chain carries TRBV11-3 and TRBJ2-7; TRBD2 matches 8 bases. Losses at the gene ends were 5 bases for V and 3 bases for J; bases not matched to a gene: 6. The CDR3 is made up of 14 amino acids. Germline V gene lookup returns CDR1 SGHNT and CDR2 YENEEA. The CDR3 DNA reads as TGTGCCAGCAGCATCGGGACTAGAAGCTACGAGCAGTACTTC. Encoded protein: CASSIGTRSYEQYF.

This chain joins TRBV6-1 and TRBJ1-6, with 10 bases lining up with TRBD1. The CDR3 totals 16 residues. Trimming removed 3 bases from V and 6 bases from J; junction bases left unmatched: 5. CDR1 is MNHNS and CDR2 is SASEGT in the germline V gene. CDR3 residues: CASSDLTGGGNSPLHF. In nucleotides, the CDR3 is TGTGCCAGCAGTGATTTGACAGGGGGCGGTAATTCACCCCTCCACTTT.

This clone was detected a few times. The chain has TRBV7-2 and TRBJ1-1, with 9 bases matching TRBD1. The V and J ends lost 3 bases and 4 bases, in that order; junction bases with no gene match: 6. The CDR3 sequence is 15 residues long. Germline lookup yields CDR1 SGHTA and CDR2 FQGNSA. CDR3 bases: TGTGCCAGCAGCTTTACAGGGGGCGCTTTCACTGAAGCTTTCTTT. It codes for CASSFTGGAFTEAFF.

The chain combines TRBV30 with TRBJ2-3; 9 nucleotides agree with TRBD2. Germline V gene data show CDR1 as GTSNPN and CDR2 as SVGIG (reference sequence). V lost 3 bases, J lost 5 bases, and 6 bases stayed unmatched. This CDR3 contains 14 residues. CDR3 sequence reads: CAWSPSGALDTQYF. CDR3 in DNA: TGTGCCTGGAGCCCTAGCGGGGCCCTAGATACGCAGTATTTT.